The rows below give T cell receptor beta chains drawn from one sample of a study of blood T cells in healthy people across ages. TCRdb independently ran MiXCR on the 5' RACE reads; one entry per CDR3 protein. The sample has hundreds of thousands of distinct CDR3 sequences; more than 40% are singletons. Sequencing was done on a sample of blood. Every receptor here comes from a man in his 60s in good health. Both conserved end residues are part of each CDR3. The D gene is left open where the match is weak. Only some rows state a clone size, as once, few, many or a class for expanded clones.

abundance | j_gene | d_gene | v_gene | CDR3aa | CDR3nt
- | TRBJ2-7 | - | TRBV20-1 | CSASNVRGSAHEQYF | TGCAGTGCTAGTAATGTAAGGGGATCCGCCCACGAGCAGTACTTC
- | TRBJ1-4 | - | TRBV29-1 | CSVEGAGNEKPFF | TGCAGCGTTGAAGGCGCGGGGAATGAAAAACCGTTTTTT
- | TRBJ1-4 | - | TRBV6-1 | CASSVPGAGYEKLFF | TGTGCCAGCAGTGTCCCCGGGGCCGGGTATGAAAAACTGTTTTTT
- | TRBJ2-7 | - | TRBV15 | CATSRASSYEQYF | TGTGCCACCAGCAGGGCTAGCTCCTACGAGCAGTACTTC
once | TRBJ2-7 | TRBD2 | TRBV2 | CASSETSGGRGKQYF | TGTGCCAGCAGCGAGACTAGCGGGGGCCGAGGCAAGCAGTACTTC
- | TRBJ2-7 | - | TRBV28 | CASSFGVEEGYEQYF | TGTGCCAGCAGTTTCGGGGTTGAGGAAGGCTACGAGCAGTACTTC
few | TRBJ2-1 | TRBD1 | TRBV20-1 | CSARPGQGGQFF | TGCAGTGCTAGACCAGGACAGGGCGGGCAGTTCTTC
few | TRBJ2-7 | TRBD2 | TRBV6-2/TRBV6-3 | CASSFTRLAGGEQYF | TGTGCCAGCAGTTTTACTAGACTAGCGGGCGGCGAGCAGTACTTC
- | TRBJ1-4 | - | TRBV14 | CASSQVQEKLFF | TGTGCCAGCAGCCAAGTTCAAGAAAAACTGTTTTTT
- | TRBJ1-6 | - | TRBV24-1 | CVAGSPLHF | TGTGTCGCGGGATCACCCCTCCACTTT
few | TRBJ2-1 | - | TRBV24-1 | CATSDSRGRDAYNEQFF | TGTGCCACCAGTGATTCCAGGGGAAGGGACGCATACAATGAGCAGTTCTTC
- | TRBJ2-6 | - | TRBV19 | CASSKTGSGANVLTF | TGTGCCAGTAGTAAGACAGGCTCTGGGGCCAACGTCCTGACTTTC
many | TRBJ2-5 | TRBD2 | TRBV7-2 | CASSFGLAVETQYF | TGTGCCAGCAGCTTCGGTCTAGCGGTAGAGACCCAGTACTTC
- | TRBJ2-3 | TRBD2 | TRBV4-1 | CASSHQYPTSGSTDTQYF | TGCGCCAGCAGCCACCAGTACCCGACTAGCGGGAGCACAGATACGCAGTATTTT
- | TRBJ2-5 | - | TRBV5-6 | CASSPTIPLRETQYF | TGTGCCAGCAGCCCGACCATACCGCTTCGGGAGACCCAGTACTTC
- | TRBJ1-1 | - | TRBV6-1 | CASFSRMNTEAFF | TGTGCCAGCTTCTCCCGTATGAACACTGAAGCTTTCTTT
- | TRBJ2-5 | - | TRBV5-6 | CASSLSNRETQYF | TGTGCCAGCAGCTTGTCAAACAGGGAGACCCAGTACTTC
few | TRBJ2-3 | TRBD2 | TRBV6-2/TRBV6-3 | CASSTSAPDTQYF | TGTGCCAGCAGTACTAGCGCGCCAGATACGCAGTATTTT
- | TRBJ1-4 | - | TRBV4-3 | CASSQDYGSRGNEKLFF | TGCGCCAGCAGCCAAGATTATGGGTCGAGGGGGAACGAAAAACTGTTTTTT
- | TRBJ2-5 | - | TRBV5-1 | CASSLEQPGKWGETRYF | TGCGCCAGCAGCTTGGAACAACCGGGAAAATGGGGAGAGACCCGGTACTTC
- | TRBJ1-4 | - | TRBV2 | CASSELGRREKLFF | TGTGCCAGCAGTGAACTGGGCAGGCGAGAAAAACTGTTTTTT
few | TRBJ1-1 | - | TRBV4-1 | CASSQSNTGSTEAFF | TGCGCCAGCAGCCAAAGCAACACAGGGAGCACTGAAGCTTTCTTT
few | TRBJ1-5 | - | TRBV6-1 | CASSERDNQPQHF | TGTGCCAGCAGTGAAAGGGATAATCAGCCCCAGCATTTT
few | TRBJ2-5 | TRBD2 | TRBV7-9 | CASSEERTSQETQYF | TGTGCCAGCAGCGAGGAAAGGACTAGTCAAGAGACCCAGTACTTC
- | TRBJ2-5 | - | TRBV5-5 | CASSHTGETQYF | TGTGCCAGCAGTCATACAGGGGAGACCCAGTACTTC
few | TRBJ2-1 | TRBD1 | TRBV9 | CASSALQGMSRYNEQFF | TGTGCCAGCAGCGCCCTACAGGGGATGAGTAGGTACAATGAGCAGTTCTTC
- | TRBJ2-7 | - | TRBV12-5 | CASTFSGLLYEQYF | TGTGCTAGTACGTTCAGTGGCCTTCTCTACGAGCAGTACTTC
- | TRBJ2-7 | - | TRBV21-1 | CASSGGWTGGWDEQYF | TGTGCCAGCAGCGGGGGATGGACAGGGGGTTGGGACGAGCAGTACTTC
once | TRBJ2-5 | - | TRBV4-2 | CASSPGLQQGQYF | TGTGCCAGCAGCCCGGGACTCCAACAGGGGCAGTACTTC
- | TRBJ1-6 | - | TRBV6-1 | CASRKGEIRYNSPLHF | TGTGCCAGCAGGAAGGGGGAAATACGCTATAATTCACCCCTCCACTTT
few | TRBJ2-7 | TRBD1 | TRBV20-1 | CSARDRGSSNYEQYF | TGCAGTGCAAGGGACAGGGGATCTTCTAACTACGAGCAGTACTTC
- | TRBJ2-5 | - | TRBV18 | CASSPEGWETQYF | TGTGCCAGCTCACCAGAGGGATGGGAGACCCAGTACTTC
once | TRBJ2-2 | - | TRBV6-5 | CASSYAVSNTGELFF | TGTGCCAGCAGTTACGCCGTTTCGAACACCGGGGAGCTGTTTTTT
- | TRBJ2-1 | TRBD2 | TRBV30 | CAWATSGTYNEQFF | TGTGCCTGGGCGACTAGCGGGACCTACAATGAGCAGTTCTTC
- | TRBJ1-5 | - | TRBV7-2 | CASHDLGLGPQHF | TGTGCCAGCCACGACTTGGGCCTGGGGCCCCAGCATTTT
few | TRBJ1-6 | - | TRBV7-6 | CASSLEVKNSPLHF | TGTGCCAGCAGCTTAGAAGTGAAAAATTCACCCCTCCACTTT
- | TRBJ2-3 | TRBD2 | TRBV20-1 | CSASQLAGEADTQYF | TGCAGTGCTAGTCAACTAGCGGGGGAGGCAGATACGCAGTATTTT
- | TRBJ1-2 | - | TRBV6-1 | CASSEVAVTYGYTF | TGTGCCAGCAGTGAAGTCGCGGTTACCTATGGCTACACCTTC
few | TRBJ2-5 | - | TRBV29-1 | CSVAGILLQETQYF | TGCAGCGTGGCCGGGATCCTCCTCCAAGAGACCCAGTACTTC
- | TRBJ1-1 | TRBD1 | TRBV20-1 | CSARAGTGGELNTEAFF | TGCAGTGCTAGAGCTGGGACAGGGGGCGAGCTGAACACTGAAGCTTTCTTT
- | TRBJ2-3 | - | TRBV3-1 | CASSQSGLKTDTQYF | TGTGCCAGCAGCCAGTCAGGGCTGAAAACAGATACGCAGTATTTT
- | TRBJ2-7 | - | TRBV5-6 | CASSPPLGEQYF | TGTGCCAGCAGCCCACCGTTAGGAGAGCAGTACTTC
few | TRBJ2-1 | - | TRBV12-3/TRBV12-4 | CASSSEGYNEQFF | TGTGCCAGCAGTTCAGAGGGGTACAATGAGCAGTTCTTC